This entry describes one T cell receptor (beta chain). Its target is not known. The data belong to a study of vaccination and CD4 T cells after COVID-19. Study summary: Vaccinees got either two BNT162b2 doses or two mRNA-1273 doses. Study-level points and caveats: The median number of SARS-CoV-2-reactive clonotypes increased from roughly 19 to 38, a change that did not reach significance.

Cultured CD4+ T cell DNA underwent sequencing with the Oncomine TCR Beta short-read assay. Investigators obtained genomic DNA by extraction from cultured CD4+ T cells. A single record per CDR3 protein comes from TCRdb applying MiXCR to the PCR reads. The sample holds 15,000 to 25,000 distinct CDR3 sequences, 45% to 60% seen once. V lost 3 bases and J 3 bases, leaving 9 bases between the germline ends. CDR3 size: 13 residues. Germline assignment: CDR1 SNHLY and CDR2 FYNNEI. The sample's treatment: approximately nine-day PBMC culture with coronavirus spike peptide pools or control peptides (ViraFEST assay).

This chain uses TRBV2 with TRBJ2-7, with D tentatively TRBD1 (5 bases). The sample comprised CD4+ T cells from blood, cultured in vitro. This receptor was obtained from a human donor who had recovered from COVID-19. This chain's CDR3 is CASSENRLYEQYF. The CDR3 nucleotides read TGTGCCAGCAGTGAGAACAGGCTCTACGAGCAGTACTTC.